These 26 T cell receptor beta chains were sequenced from one sample in a study of CD8+ T cells in alopecia areata. Treatment defined: oral pan-JAK inhibitor, 5-10 mg twice daily. RNA extraction was followed by reverse transcription into cDNA, which acted as the sequencing template. Sequencing was performed with immunoSEQ multiplex PCR; in TCRdb, only in-frame clones are kept and a portion is missing. In the table there are approximately 190,000 clones, roughly 50% of which are singletons. The material was CD4+ T cells sorted from blood, obtained at week 24, from a patient treated with tofacitinib. The receptors were sampled from a human donor with alopecia areata.

This clone was counted between two and nine times. V is TRBV4-3 and J is TRBJ2-7; 9 bases are a match to TRBD1. V lost 4 bases and J lost 7; bases outside the gene matches: 8. This CDR3 region has 14 residues. Germline CDR1 and CDR2: LGHNA and YSLEER. CDR3 amino acids: CASSLTGTGLEQYF. The CDR3 coding sequence is TGCGCCAGCAGCCTTACCGGGACAGGGTTGGAGCAGTACTTC.

The chain is built from TRBV5-1 and TRBJ1-1; 12 bases match TRBD1. Germline loops: CDR1 SGHRS, CDR2 YFSETQ. This CDR3 has 15 amino acids. V gave up 4 bases and J gave up 7 bases; unmatched junction bases: 8. The CDR3 bases are TGCGCCAGCAGCCACGGGACAGGGGGCGGAGGTGAAGCTTTCTTT. It encodes CASSHGTGGGGEAFF.

This clone was counted between two and nine times. The V and J genes are TRBV6-6 and TRBJ1-4; 7 bases align to TRBD1. The CDR3 totals 14 residues. CDR1 is MNHNY, CDR2 SVGAGI, per germline (reference sequence). The V and J ends lost 6 bases and 4 bases, in that order; junction bases with no gene match: 5. The CDR3: CASRSGTDNEKLFF. In nucleotides, the CDR3 is TGTGCCAGCAGATCCGGGACAGATAATGAAAAACTGTTTTTT.

V gene TRBV4-3 combines with J gene TRBJ2-7, with D possibly matching TRBD2 (5 bases). Germline CDR1 and CDR2: LGHNA and YSLEER. The CDR3 loop spans 14 amino acids. V gave up 3 bases and J gave up 3 bases, with 12 bases separating them. In DNA form, the CDR3 reads TGCGCCAGCAGCCAGAGCGACCGGGGCTACGAGCAGTACTTC. Translation: CASSQSDRGYEQYF.

This clone has a handful of counts. The gene calls are TRBV19 and TRBJ1-1, with D perhaps TRBD1 (5 bases). The CDR3 length is 15 residues. The germline V and J ends were trimmed by 3 bases and 9 bases, with 20 bases remaining between them. CDR1 and CDR2 (germline): LNHDA, SQIVND (reference sequence). CDR3 sequence (DNA): TGTGCCAGTAGTATTCCCTCGACAGATTCCATTAAAGCTTTCTTT. This translates into CASSIPSTDSIKAFF.

V usage is TRBV4-3 and J usage is TRBJ1-2; a possible D gene is TRBD1 (5 bases). The CDR3 is 15 residues long. Trimming removed 1 base at V and 1 base at J, with 10 bases between. Germline V gives CDR1 LGHNA, CDR2 YSLEER. The CDR3 loop is CASSQVGRDNYGYTF. CDR3 sequence (DNA): TGCGCCAGCAGCCAAGTTGGCAGGGATAACTATGGCTACACCTTC.

As DNA, the CDR3 is TGTGCCAGTAACTTACAGGGGGAGGAGGAGACCCAGTACTTC. This codes for CASNLQGEEETQYF. The V and J genes are TRBV19 and TRBJ2-5; 8 nucleotides match TRBD1. The CDR3 contains 14 residues. Germline assignment: CDR1 LNHDA and CDR2 SQIVND (reference sequence). V was clipped by 7 bases and J by 5 bases; unmatched bases: 9.

This clone was picked up a small number of times. This rearrangement joins TRBV30 to TRBJ2-1, with 11 bases fitting TRBD2. The CDR3 length is 13 residues. The germline V gene has CDR1 GTSNPN and CDR2 SVGIG (reference sequence). J gave up 8 bases and V 2 bases, and 2 bases lay outside the gene matches. CDR3 amino acids: CAWSYSGRDEQFF. The CDR3 DNA is TGTGCCTGGAGTTATAGCGGGAGGGATGAGCAGTTCTTC.

Note on this clone: Other DNA sequences in the same sample also yield this CDR3. The chain recombines TRBV9 with TRBJ2-1, with 11 bases matching TRBD2. There are 15 residues in the CDR3. Germline V CDR1 and CDR2: SGDLS, YYNGEE. Trimming cost V 3 bases and J 7 bases; bases outside gene matches: 6. Here the CDR3 reads CASSEGLAERNEQFF. In DNA form, the CDR3 reads TGTGCCAGCAGCGAGGGACTAGCGGAACGTAATGAGCAGTTCTTC.

This clone showed up just a few times. In the same sample, other DNA sequences code for this CDR3. The V call is TRBV20-1, the J call TRBJ2-7; D is unresolved. The CDR3 covers 10 residues. Trimming took 6 bases from V and 3 from J, leaving 6 bases between them. From germline, CDR1 is DFQATT and CDR2 SNEGSKA (reference sequence). The CDR3 loop reads CSALSYEQYF. The CDR3, as DNA: TGCAGTGCCCTCAGCTACGAGCAGTACTTC.

This chain links TRBV6-6 with TRBJ2-1, with D unresolved. Germline CDR1 reads MNHNY; CDR2 reads SVGAGI (reference sequence). The CDR3 is made up of 12 amino acids. V lost 2 bases and J 8 bases, leaving 7 bases between the germline ends. Here the CDR3 reads CASSYGKDEQFF. The CDR3 nucleotides read TGTGCCAGCAGTTACGGGAAGGATGAGCAGTTCTTC.

In DNA form, the CDR3 reads TGTGCCAGCAGCTTGAGCGACAGGGTACGGCCCCAGCATTTT. It encodes CASSLSDRVRPQHF. V is TRBV5-6 and J is TRBJ1-5; 7 bases map to TRBD1. CDR3 length: 14 amino acids. V shed 1 base, J shed 9 bases, and the junction held 7 bases outside the gene matches. Germline CDR1 and CDR2: SGHDT and YYEEEE.

This clone has a single count. This same CDR3 is encoded by further DNA sequences in the sample. V gene TRBV18 combines with J gene TRBJ2-5; TRBD1 matches at 8 bases. The CDR3 spans 13 residues. Trimming took 6 bases from V and 3 from J; bases not matched to a gene: 3. The germline V gene has CDR1 KGHSH and CDR2 LQKENI. The CDR3 sequence is CASSPDREETQYF. The CDR3 coding sequence is TGTGCCAGCTCGCCGGACAGGGAAGAGACCCAGTACTTC.

CDR3: CSVGQHSNQPQHF. The CDR3, as DNA: TGCAGCGTTGGGCAGCATAGCAATCAGCCCCAGCATTTT. V is TRBV29-1 and J is TRBJ1-5; no clear D gene. V was trimmed by 4 bases and J by 0 bases, leaving 7 bases between them. There are 13 residues in the CDR3. Per the germline V gene, CDR1 is SQVTM and CDR2 is ANQGSEA.

A single count supports this clone. The J gene is TRBJ2-5, the V gene TRBV2; TRBD2 aligns across 12 bases. The CDR3 is 16 residues long. After removal of 6 bases from V and 1 base from J, the junction contained 6 bases not matched to a gene. The V gene's germline CDR1 is SNHLY and CDR2 FYNNEI. CDR3 coding DNA: TGTGCCAGCAGAAGACTAGCGGGGGACATCCAAGAGACCCAGTACTTC. This codes for CASRRLAGDIQETQYF. Looking up the rest from reference TRBV2 and TRBJ2-5 gives the full variable domain: EPEVTQTPSHQVTQMGQEVILRCVPISNHLYFYWYRQILGQKVEFLVSFYNNEISEKSEIFDDQFSVERPDGSNFTLKIRSTKLEDSAMYFCASRRLAGDIQETQYFGPGTRLLVL.

This chain joins TRBV29-1 and TRBJ2-2; D unclear. V dropped 3 bases and J dropped 5 bases, with 10 bases sitting between them. Germline values: CDR1 SQVTM, CDR2 ANQGSEA. This CDR3 has 13 amino acids. The CDR3 DNA sequence: TGCAGCGTTGACAGTTGGGAAACCGGGGAGCTGTTTTTT. Its protein product is CSVDSWETGELFF.

This clone was seen only a few times. This chain joins TRBV7-9 and TRBJ1-1; D not certain. Trimming cost V 11 bases and J 7 bases, with 11 bases left between them. This CDR3 comprises 10 residues. Germline lookup yields CDR1 SEHNR and CDR2 FQNEAQ (reference sequence). CDR3 bases: TGTGCCCTCGGGAACTTTGAAGCTTTCTTT. This gives the protein CALGNFEAFF.

The gene calls are TRBV2 and TRBJ1-2; 8 bases map to TRBD1. CDR3 length equals 13 residues. V was clipped by 5 bases and J by 6 bases; unmatched bases: 5. Germline CDR1 and CDR2: SNHLY and FYNNEI. For the CDR3, the DNA is TGTGCCAGCAGTACCCAGGGGGCGGATGGCTACACCTTC. Translation: CASSTQGADGYTF. Full variable domain (rest looked up from reference TRBV2 and TRBJ1-2): EPEVTQTPSHQVTQMGQEVILRCVPISNHLYFYWYRQILGQKVEFLVSFYNNEISEKSEIFDDQFSVERPDGSNFTLKIRSTKLEDSAMYFCASSTQGADGYTFGSGTRLTVV.

In DNA form, the CDR3 reads TGTGCCAGCAGTTTCGCCACAGGGCTCTCCTACGAGCAGTACTTC. Residues: CASSFATGLSYEQYF. The genes are TRBV28 and TRBJ2-7, with D possibly matching TRBD1 (6 bases). The CDR3 loop spans 15 amino acids. Germline CDR1 is MDHEN and CDR2 is SYDVKM. V was clipped by 3 bases and J by 0 bases, with 12 bases between them.

The V gene is TRBV5-1, the J gene TRBJ1-2, with 11 bases that match TRBD1. The CDR3 totals 15 residues. V lost 0 bases and J lost 5; bases outside the gene matches: 3. Germline V gene data show CDR1 as SGHRS and CDR2 as YFSETQ. CDR3 amino acids: CASSLGTGGKYGYTF. The DNA for the CDR3 is TGCGCCAGCAGCTTGGGGACAGGGGGCAAGTATGGCTACACCTTC. Complete variable domain (other parts from reference TRBV5-1 and TRBJ1-2): KAGVTQTPRYLIKTRGQQVTLSCSPISGHRSVSWYQQTPGQGLQFLFEYFSETQRNKGNFPGRFSGRQFSNSRSEMNVSTLELGDSALYLCASSLGTGGKYGYTFGSGTRLTVV.

The gene calls are TRBV11-2 and TRBJ2-5; TRBD2 matches 10 bases. V was clipped by 9 bases and J by 3 bases; unmatched bases: 4. This CDR3 comprises 13 residues. From germline, CDR1 is SGHAT and CDR2 FQNNGV. The CDR3 loop reads CASSSGREETQYF. In DNA, the CDR3 is TGTGCCAGTTCTAGCGGGAGAGAAGAGACCCAGTACTTC.

Only one count was recorded for this clone. This chain joins TRBV5-6 and TRBJ2-5, with D tentatively TRBD1 or TRBD2 (5 bases each). The length of the CDR3 is 13 residues. Germline CDR1 reads SGHDT; CDR2 reads YYEEEE. Trimming cost V 4 bases and J 5 bases, with 12 bases left between them. The CDR3 coding sequence is TGTGCCAGCAGCCCAGGGACGGGGGAGACCCAGTACTTC. This codes for CASSPGTGETQYF.

This clone was counted between two and nine times. This sequence joins TRBV4-2 and TRBJ2-7; no definite D call. Trimming pared 0 bases from V and 6 bases from J, leaving 6 bases between. This CDR3 spans 12 amino acids. Germline CDR1 reads LGHNA; CDR2 reads YNFKEQ. The CDR3 DNA reads as TGTGCCAGCAGCCAAGATTTTAGCGAGCAGTACTTC. This gives the protein CASSQDFSEQYF.

J is TRBJ2-1 and V is TRBV30, with D unresolved. The V gene's germline CDR1 is GTSNPN and CDR2 SVGIG (reference sequence). This CDR3 contains 11 residues. Trimming removed 2 bases at V and 5 bases at J, with 4 bases between. The CDR3 reads CAWSYNNEQFF. The CDR3 nucleotides read TGTGCCTGGAGTTATAACAATGAGCAGTTCTTC.

The chain is built from TRBV7-8 and TRBJ2-1; 7 bases are shared with TRBD2. Losses at the gene ends were 1 base for V and 7 bases for J; bases not matched to a gene: 10. The length of the CDR3 is 16 residues. Looked up from germline, CDR1 is SGHVS and CDR2 is FQNEAQ. The CDR3 protein is CASSLETKDGRNEQFF. The CDR3 DNA sequence: TGTGCCAGCAGCTTAGAGACCAAAGACGGGAGGAATGAGCAGTTCTTC.

The V gene is TRBV7-2, the J gene TRBJ2-7, with D perhaps assigned TRBD1 or TRBD2 (5 bases each). The CDR3 consists of 14 residues. The V gene lost 2 bases and the J gene lost 4 bases, with 12 bases spanning the gap. Looked up from germline, CDR1 is SGHTA and CDR2 is FQGNSA. Here the CDR3 reads CASSLLQGGYEQYF. The CDR3 region has the DNA TGTGCCAGCAGCTTACTTCAGGGCGGGTACGAGCAGTACTTC. Full variable domain (rest looked up from reference TRBV7-2 and TRBJ2-7): GAGVSQSPSNKVTEKGKDVELRCDPISGHTALYWYRQSLGQGLEFLIYFQGNSAPDKSGLPSDRFSAERTGGSVSTLTIQRTQQEDSAVYLCASSLLQGGYEQYFGPGTRLTVT.